The 18 T cell receptor beta chains reported below all come from one sample, sequenced in a study of Ad26.COV2.S vaccination and SARS-CoV-2 variants. Treatment specified: about 20 received Ad26.COV2.S at low or high dose, single or two shots; 5 received placebo; per-sample allocation not given. Collection of samples fell on day 63 after the first vaccine or placebo injection. Measured with immunoSEQ multiplex PCR; TCRdb has only the in-frame clones, and not every one. The table has about 400,000 clones, around 82% seen once; the top ten hold roughly 7.4%. The sample in question was peripheral blood, obtained in a trial of Ad26.COV2.S vaccine versus placebo. All receptors come from a person aged 18-65 years who received the Ad26.COV2.S COVID-19 vaccine or a placebo.

The J gene is TRBJ1-1, the V gene TRBV9; tentatively, D is TRBD1 (5 bases). Between the trimmed V and J ends, which lost 2 bases and 5 bases, there was a span of 13 bases. Germline assignment: CDR1 SGDLS and CDR2 YYNGEE. This CDR3 comprises 14 residues. CDR3 sequence: CASSVGPGGTEAFF. Here the CDR3 DNA reads TGTGCCAGCAGCGTGGGTCCGGGGGGGACTGAAGCTTTCTTT.

The CDR3 sequence is CASSAGTVISGANVLTF. CDR3 coding DNA: TGTGCCAGCAGCGCCGGGACAGTCATCTCTGGGGCCAACGTCCTGACTTTC. The chain employs TRBV7-2 and TRBJ2-6, with 7 bases aligning to TRBD1. V lost 5 bases, J lost 0 bases, and 7 bases stayed unmatched. From germline, CDR1 is SGHTA and CDR2 FQGNSA. The CDR3 contains 17 residues.

The J gene is TRBJ1-1, the V gene TRBV4-1, with D maybe TRBD1 (5 bases). Germline V gives CDR1 MGHRA, CDR2 YSYEKL. The CDR3 covers 13 residues. V lost 4 bases and J lost 5, with 11 bases in between. The CDR3: CASSRLGGTEAFF. CDR3 in DNA: TGCGCCAGCAGCCGGTTGGGGGGAACTGAAGCTTTCTTT.

The J gene is TRBJ1-1, the V gene TRBV6-6; D is possibly TRBD1 (6 bases). This CDR3 has 13 amino acids. The germline V gene encodes CDR1 MNHNY and CDR2 SVGAGI (reference sequence). Trimming removed 6 bases at V and 6 bases at J, with 14 bases between. CDR3 amino acids: CASRTGSRAEAFF. The CDR3 bases are TGTGCCAGCAGGACAGGTTCCCGGGCTGAAGCTTTCTTT.

This chain uses TRBV27 with TRBJ2-3; perhaps TRBD1 as D (5 bases). Trimming took 5 bases from V and 6 from J, leaving 12 bases between them. Germline-derived CDR1 and CDR2 are MNHEY and SMNVEV (reference sequence). The length of the CDR3 is 13 residues. In DNA form, the CDR3 reads TGTGCCAGCAGTATCAGGGTTTCGGATACGCAGTATTTT. Residues: CASSIRVSDTQYF.

This chain connects TRBV10-3 to TRBJ1-2; D is undetermined. There are 11 residues in the CDR3. Germline assignment: CDR1 ENHRY and CDR2 SYGVKD. The germline V and J ends were trimmed by 8 bases and 4 bases, with 8 bases remaining between them. CDR3 residues: CAISDGYGYTF. CDR3 nucleotides: TGTGCCATCTCTGACGGCTATGGCTACACCTTC.

The V call is TRBV5-5, the J call TRBJ1-1, with 9 positions matching TRBD1. This CDR3 has 16 amino acids. The germline V gene has CDR1 SGHKS and CDR2 YYEKEE (reference sequence). After removal of 0 bases from V and 4 bases from J, the junction contained 7 bases not matched to a gene. CDR3 region: CASSLGAGTGTTEAFF. CDR3 DNA: TGTGCCAGCAGCTTGGGGGCCGGGACAGGGACCACTGAAGCTTTCTTT.

This clone is a singleton in its sample. The chain is built from TRBV7-2 and TRBJ2-1; TRBD2 matches 14 bases. In germline, CDR1 is SGHTA, CDR2 FQGNSA. V shed 4 bases, J shed 4 bases, and the junction held 6 bases outside the gene matches. The CDR3 is 17 residues long. The CDR3, as DNA: TGTGCCAGCAGCTCACGACTAGCGGGGGGGGAATACAATGAGCAGTTCTTC. Its translation is CASSSRLAGGEYNEQFF.

The V and J genes are TRBV5-1 and TRBJ2-5; TRBD1 agrees at 10 bases. This CDR3 contains 14 residues. V shed 4 bases, J shed 7 bases, and the junction held 7 bases outside the gene matches. Germline V gene data show CDR1 as SGHRS and CDR2 as YFSETQ. Written as DNA, the CDR3 is TGCGCCAGCAGCCCTAGACAGGGGGCAGTGACCCAGTACTTC. Its protein is CASSPRQGAVTQYF.

This clone appeared a few times. The rearrangement uses TRBV5-1 and TRBJ2-7; no clear D. The CDR3 spans 14 residues. CDR1 SGHRS and CDR2 YFSETQ come from the germline V gene. The V gene lost 6 bases and the J gene lost 1 base, with 14 bases spanning the gap. In nucleotides, the CDR3 is TGCGCCAGCAAATATGACATCAATTCCTACGAGCAGTACTTC. It codes for CASKYDINSYEQYF.

J is TRBJ1-5 and V is TRBV2; TRBD1 matches 9 bases. Germline-derived CDR1 and CDR2 are SNHLY and FYNNEI. The length of the CDR3 is 14 residues. J was trimmed by 9 bases and V by 5 bases; bases with no gene match: 8. Here the CDR3 reads CASSKTGGRTPQHF. CDR3 in DNA: TGTGCCAGCAGTAAAACAGGGGGCAGGACGCCCCAGCATTTT.

CDR3 sequence: CASSWGARELVHGEQFF. The CDR3 DNA reads as TGCGCCAGCAGCTGGGGGGCGCGGGAGCTAGTCCACGGTGAGCAGTTCTTC. V gene TRBV5-1 combines with J gene TRBJ2-1; D might be TRBD2 (7 bases). V lost 3 bases, J lost 9 bases, and 25 bases lay in between. CDR1 and CDR2 (germline): SGHRS, YFSETQ. The CDR3 runs 17 residues.

The rearrangement uses TRBV5-4 and TRBJ2-6; 12 nucleotides match TRBD1. Looked up from germline, CDR1 is SGHNT and CDR2 is YYREEE (reference sequence). This CDR3 region has 18 residues. J lost 2 bases, V lost 4 bases, and 7 bases had no gene match. The CDR3 bases are TGTGCCAGCAGCGTCCGGGACAGGGGGCATGCTGGGGCCAACGTCCTGACTTTC. This encodes CASSVRDRGHAGANVLTF.

The J gene is TRBJ1-3, the V gene TRBV5-4, with D perhaps TRBD1 (6 bases). CDR1 SGHNT and CDR2 YYREEE come from the germline V gene (reference sequence). This CDR3 comprises 15 residues. V lost 4 bases and J lost 0, with 11 bases in between. The CDR3 spells CASSRGASSGNTIYF. CDR3 nucleotides: TGTGCCAGCAGCCGGGGGGCGAGCTCTGGAAACACCATATATTTT. The complete variable domain, with remaining parts taken from reference TRBV5-4 and TRBJ1-3, reads ETGVTQSPTHLIKTRGQQVTLRCSSQSGHNTVSWYQQALGQGPQFIFQYYREEENGRGNFPPRFSGLQFPNYSSELNVNALELDDSALYLCASSRGASSGNTIYFGEGSWLTVV.

This clone was counted between two and nine times. CDR3 coding DNA: TGTGCCAGCAGTGAAGGTCTGAGCACAGATACGCAGTATTTT. This codes for CASSEGLSTDTQYF. The chain combines TRBV25-1 with TRBJ2-3; D call uncertain. The germline gives CDR1 MGHDK, CDR2 SYGVNS. Between the trimmed V and J ends, which lost 2 bases and 0 bases, there was a span of 6 bases. CDR3 length: 14 residues.

The gene calls are TRBV11-3 and TRBJ1-4, with a possible D match to TRBD1 (5 bases). V was trimmed by 5 bases and J by 8 bases, leaving 15 bases between them. This CDR3 spans 14 amino acids. Germline-derived CDR1 and CDR2 are SGHNT and YENEEA. CDR3 DNA sequence: TGTGCCAGCAGCCGGGACGGACTAGGGGAAAAACTGTTTTTT. Its protein is CASSRDGLGEKLFF.

The rearrangement joins TRBV2 to TRBJ2-2, with D unresolved. This CDR3 is 12 amino acids long. Germline assignment: CDR1 SNHLY and CDR2 FYNNEI. Trimming removed 3 bases from V and 8 bases from J, with 7 bases in between. DNA of the CDR3: TGTGCCAGCAGTGAGGCCAGGGGGGAGCTGTTTTTT. This codes for CASSEARGELFF.

The CDR3: CASNGQGANTGELFF. The CDR3 DNA follows: TGTGCCAGTAATGGGCAGGGGGCGAACACCGGGGAGCTGTTTTTT. The chain joins TRBV19 to TRBJ2-2; TRBD1 matches 7 bases. The CDR3 has 15 residues. V gave up 7 bases and J gave up 0 bases; unmatched junction bases: 5. The germline V gene has CDR1 LNHDA and CDR2 SQIVND (reference sequence). The entire variable domain, with the rest obtained from reference TRBV19 and TRBJ2-2, is as follows: DGGITQSPKYLFRKEGQNVTLSCEQNLNHDAMYWYRQDPGQGLRLIYYSQIVNDFQKGDIAEGYSVSREKKESFPLTVTSAQKNPTAFYLCASNGQGANTGELFFGEGSRLTVL.